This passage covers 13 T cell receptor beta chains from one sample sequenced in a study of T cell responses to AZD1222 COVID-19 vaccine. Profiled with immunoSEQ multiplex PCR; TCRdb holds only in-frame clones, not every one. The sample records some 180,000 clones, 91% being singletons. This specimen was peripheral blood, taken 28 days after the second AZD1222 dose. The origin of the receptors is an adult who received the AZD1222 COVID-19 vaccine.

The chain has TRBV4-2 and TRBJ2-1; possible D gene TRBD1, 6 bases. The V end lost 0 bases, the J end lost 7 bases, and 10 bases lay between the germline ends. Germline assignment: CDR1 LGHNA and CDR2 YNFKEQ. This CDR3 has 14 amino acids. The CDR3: CASSQDGRGNEQFF. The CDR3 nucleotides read TGTGCCAGCAGCCAAGATGGCAGGGGAAATGAGCAGTTCTTC.

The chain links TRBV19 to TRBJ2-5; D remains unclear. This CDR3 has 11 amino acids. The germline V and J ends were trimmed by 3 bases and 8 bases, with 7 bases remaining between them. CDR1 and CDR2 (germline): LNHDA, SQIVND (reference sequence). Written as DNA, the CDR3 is TGTGCCAGTAGTATTTGGGGAACCCAGTACTTC. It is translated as CASSIWGTQYF.

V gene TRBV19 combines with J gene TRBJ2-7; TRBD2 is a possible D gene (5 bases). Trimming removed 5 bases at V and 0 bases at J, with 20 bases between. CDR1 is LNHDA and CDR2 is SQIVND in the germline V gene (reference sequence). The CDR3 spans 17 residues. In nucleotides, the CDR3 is TGTGCCAGTAGTCCCGGGTCCGGAGCGGTTAGCTCCTACGAGCAGTACTTC. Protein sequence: CASSPGSGAVSSYEQYF. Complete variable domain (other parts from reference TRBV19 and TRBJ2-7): DGGITQSPKYLFRKEGQNVTLSCEQNLNHDAMYWYRQDPGQGLRLIYYSQIVNDFQKGDIAEGYSVSREKKESFPLTVTSAQKNPTAFYLCASSPGSGAVSSYEQYFGPGTRLTVT.

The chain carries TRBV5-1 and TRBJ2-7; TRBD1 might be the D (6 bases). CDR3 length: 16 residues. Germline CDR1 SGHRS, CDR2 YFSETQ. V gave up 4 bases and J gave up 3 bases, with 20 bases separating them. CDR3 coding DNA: TGCGCCAGCAGCCCCGGTGTGGGGGCGAACCACTACGAGCAGTACTTC. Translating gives CASSPGVGANHYEQYF.

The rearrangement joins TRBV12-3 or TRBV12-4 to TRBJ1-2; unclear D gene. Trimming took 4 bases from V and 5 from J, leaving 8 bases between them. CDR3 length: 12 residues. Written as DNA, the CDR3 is TGTGCCAGCAGTTCCGGCTCGTATGGCTACACCTTC. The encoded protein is CASSSGSYGYTF.

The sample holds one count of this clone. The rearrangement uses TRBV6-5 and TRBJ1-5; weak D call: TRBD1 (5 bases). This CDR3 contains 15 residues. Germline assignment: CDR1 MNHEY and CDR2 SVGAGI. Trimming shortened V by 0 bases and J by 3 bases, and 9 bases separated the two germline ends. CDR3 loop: CASSYSAGINQPQHF. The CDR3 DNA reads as TGTGCCAGCAGTTACTCGGCAGGGATCAATCAGCCCCAGCATTTT.

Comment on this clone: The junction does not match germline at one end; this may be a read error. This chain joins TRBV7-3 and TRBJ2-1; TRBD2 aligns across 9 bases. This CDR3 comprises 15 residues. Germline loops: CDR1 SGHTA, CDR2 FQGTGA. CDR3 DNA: TGTGCCAGCAGCTTAGGGACTAGCTCCCACAATGAGCAGTTCTTC. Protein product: CASSLGTSSHNEQFF.

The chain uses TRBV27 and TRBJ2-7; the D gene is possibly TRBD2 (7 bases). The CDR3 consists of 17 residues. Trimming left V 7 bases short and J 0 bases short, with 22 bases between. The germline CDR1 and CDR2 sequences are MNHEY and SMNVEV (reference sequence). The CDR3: CASTRRGGTSASYEQYF. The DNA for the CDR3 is TGTGCCAGCACCCGTCGCGGGGGCACTAGCGCCTCCTACGAGCAGTACTTC.

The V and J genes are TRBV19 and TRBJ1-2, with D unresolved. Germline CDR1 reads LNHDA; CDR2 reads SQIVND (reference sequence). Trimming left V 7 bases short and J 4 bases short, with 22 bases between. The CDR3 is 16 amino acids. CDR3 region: CASMSAVSYEAYGYTF. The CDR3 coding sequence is TGTGCCAGTATGTCCGCTGTTTCTTACGAGGCCTATGGCTACACCTTC.

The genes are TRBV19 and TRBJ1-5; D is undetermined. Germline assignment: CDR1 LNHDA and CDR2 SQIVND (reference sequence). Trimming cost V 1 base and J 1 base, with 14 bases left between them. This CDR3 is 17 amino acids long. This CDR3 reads CASSIVAGPSSNQPQHF. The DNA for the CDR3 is TGTGCCAGTAGTATAGTTGCGGGCCCGTCAAGCAATCAGCCCCAGCATTTT.

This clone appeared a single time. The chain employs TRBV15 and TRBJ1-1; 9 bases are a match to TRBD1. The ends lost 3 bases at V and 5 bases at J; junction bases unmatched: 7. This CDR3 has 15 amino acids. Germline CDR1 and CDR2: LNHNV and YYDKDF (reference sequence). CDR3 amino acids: CATSRDRGRDTEAFF. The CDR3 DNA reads TGTGCCACCAGCAGGGACAGGGGTCGTGATACTGAAGCTTTCTTT.

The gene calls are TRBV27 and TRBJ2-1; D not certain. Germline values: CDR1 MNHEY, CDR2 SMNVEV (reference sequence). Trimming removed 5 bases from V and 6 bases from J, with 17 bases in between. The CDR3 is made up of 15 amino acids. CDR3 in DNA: TGTGCCAGCAGTCCCGGAGTGGGTATGGGCAATGAGCAGTTCTTC. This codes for CASSPGVGMGNEQFF.

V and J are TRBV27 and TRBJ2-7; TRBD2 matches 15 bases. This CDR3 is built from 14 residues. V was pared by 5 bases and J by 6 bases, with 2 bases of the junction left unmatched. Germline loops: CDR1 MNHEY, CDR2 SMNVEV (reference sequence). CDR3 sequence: CASSQGLAGGEQYF. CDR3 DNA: TGTGCCAGCAGTCAGGGACTAGCGGGAGGCGAGCAGTACTTC.